The rows below give T cell receptor beta chains drawn from one sample of a study of blood T cell repertoires in COVID-19. Clones were sequenced by immunoSEQ multiplex PCR, and TCRdb holds only the in-frame ones, with some missing. The data show about 400,000 clones, with roughly 85% seen just once and more than 1.4% held by the top ten. Sequencing was done on a sample of peripheral blood. These receptors all stem from a woman in her thirties with active or convalescent COVID-19. Each CDR3 is given with its conserved first and last residue. The D gene is left open where the match is weak. Not all rows give a size; the values are once, few, many and, for expanded clones, a class.

v_gene	j_gene	abundance	d_gene	CDR3aa	CDR3nt
TRBV3-1/TRBV3-2	TRBJ1-1	NA	NA	CASTPPPGEGSATFF	TGTGCCAGCACCCCTCCCCCGGGGGAGGGAAGCGCGACTTTCTTT
TRBV2	TRBJ1-5	NA	TRBD1	CASRVGTGSGNQPQHF	TGTGCCAGCAGAGTTGGGACAGGTTCGGGCAATCAGCCCCAGCATTTT
TRBV6-1	TRBJ2-7	once	NA	CASSELAYEQYF	TGTGCCAGCAGTGAACTAGCCTACGAGCAGTACTTC
TRBV4-2	TRBJ2-7	NA	TRBD2	CASSQEASGGDEQYF	TGTGCCAGCAGCCAAGAAGCTAGCGGTGGCGACGAGCAGTACTTC
TRBV7-9	TRBJ2-3	NA	TRBD1	CASSARDRPDTQYF	TGTGCCAGCAGCGCACGGGACAGGCCAGATACGCAGTATTTT
TRBV29-1	TRBJ1-1	NA	NA	CSGQSNTEAFF	TGCAGCGGACAGTCTAACACTGAAGCTTTCTTT
TRBV2	TRBJ1-4	NA	TRBD1	CASRAGQGIATNEKLFF	TGTGCCAGCAGGGCCGGACAGGGGATCGCAACTAATGAAAAACTGTTTTTT
TRBV6-5	TRBJ2-2	NA	TRBD2	CASSSGRAGELFF	TGTGCCAGCAGCTCCGGGAGGGCCGGGGAGCTGTTTTTT
TRBV2	TRBJ2-3	NA	NA	CASLGLIDGTDTQYF	TGTGCCAGCCTTGGACTGATAGACGGCACAGATACGCAGTATTTT
TRBV19	TRBJ1-2	NA	NA	CASSIDRGGYTF	TGTGCCAGTAGTATAGATCGGGGTGGCTACACCTTC
TRBV25-1	TRBJ1-2	NA	NA	CASSVVAGYGYTF	TGTGCCAGCAGTGTGGTAGCCGGCTATGGCTACACCTTC
TRBV4-2	TRBJ1-5	NA	NA	CASSQDLRDQPQHF	TGTGCCAGCAGCCAAGATTTGCGCGATCAGCCCCAGCATTTT
TRBV5-6	TRBJ2-7	NA	NA	CASSFNPGAYEQYF	TGTGCCAGCAGTTTCAACCCAGGGGCCTACGAGCAGTACTTC
TRBV7-2	TRBJ1-2	NA	NA	CASSLVSSSSYGYTF	TGTGCCAGCAGCTTAGTATCGTCCTCTAGCTATGGCTACACCTTC
TRBV9	TRBJ1-3	once	TRBD1	CASSASDRAGNTIYF	TGTGCCAGCAGCGCGTCAGACAGGGCTGGGAACACCATATATTTT
TRBV11-3	TRBJ2-3	NA	NA	CASSLEGQGIKGDTQYF	TGTGCCAGCAGCTTAGAAGGGCAGGGCATTAAAGGAGATACGCAGTATTTT
TRBV9	TRBJ2-1	NA	NA	CASSVPSRRSYNEQFF	TGTGCCAGCAGCGTCCCCTCGCGGAGGTCCTACAATGAGCAGTTCTTC
TRBV6-5	TRBJ1-1	NA	NA	CATTPLGGDTEAFF	TGTGCCACAACCCCCCTGGGGGGGGACACTGAAGCTTTCTTT
TRBV6-5	TRBJ2-7	once	NA	CASRTAVSHYEQYF	TGTGCCAGCAGGACTGCAGTTTCCCACTACGAGCAGTACTTC
TRBV7-2	TRBJ2-3	NA	TRBD2	CASSLLAGSTDTQYF	TGTGCCAGCAGCTTACTAGCGGGGAGCACAGATACGCAGTATTTT
TRBV4-1	TRBJ1-5	NA	TRBD1	CASSQRGQGSDQPQHF	TGCGCCAGCAGCCAAAGAGGACAGGGATCGGATCAGCCCCAGCATTTT
TRBV30	TRBJ1-1	NA	NA	CAWSVVAGRTEAFF	TGTGCCTGGAGTGTGGTGGCAGGGCGCACTGAAGCTTTCTTT
TRBV24-1	TRBJ2-2	once	NA	CATSDSRENTGELFF	TGTGCCACCAGTGATTCAAGAGAGAACACCGGGGAGCTGTTTTTT
TRBV24-1	TRBJ1-2	NA	NA	CATSDRYGHGYTF	TGTGCCACCAGCGACAGGTACGGTCATGGCTACACCTTC
TRBV15	TRBJ1-1	once	NA	CATSGQGLGASEAFF	TGTGCCACCAGCGGCCAGGGGCTCGGCGCCTCTGAAGCTTTCTTT
TRBV2	TRBJ1-2	NA	NA	CASMRFRSDYGYTF	TGTGCCAGCATGAGGTTCCGATCCGACTATGGCTACACCTTC
TRBV7-9	TRBJ1-2	NA	TRBD1	CASSSSTGQGAFGYTF	TGTGCCAGCAGCTCATCGACGGGACAGGGGGCTTTTGGCTACACCTTC
TRBV6-6	TRBJ1-5	few	NA	CASSYSSGSNQPQHF	TGTGCCAGCAGTTACTCCTCGGGAAGCAATCAGCCCCAGCATTTT
TRBV7-8	TRBJ2-5	NA	NA	CASSGGETQYF	TGTGCCAGCAGCGGGGGGGAGACCCAGTACTTC
TRBV19	TRBJ2-5	once	TRBD1	CASSIATGTGGETQYF	TGTGCCAGTAGTATCGCGACCGGGACAGGGGGCGAGACCCAGTACTTC
TRBV5-5	TRBJ1-1	NA	TRBD1	CASSLVDRGLLNTEAFF	TGTGCCAGCAGCTTGGTGGACAGGGGGCTCCTGAACACTGAAGCTTTCTTT
TRBV27	TRBJ2-2	NA	NA	CASSNSLTRTGELFF	TGTGCCAGCAGCAACAGCCTTACTAGGACCGGGGAGCTGTTTTTT
TRBV3-1/TRBV3-2	TRBJ1-2	NA	NA	CASSQDLPGNYGYTF	TGTGCCAGCAGCCAAGATCTTCCAGGGAACTATGGCTACACCTTC
TRBV6-5	TRBJ1-2	once	TRBD1	CASSSTGTGGVGYTF	TGTGCCAGCAGTTCTACCGGGACAGGGGGGGTCGGCTACACCTTC
TRBV6-6	TRBJ1-1	NA	NA	CASSFQGRDTEAFF	TGTGCCAGCAGTTTCCAGGGGAGGGACACTGAAGCTTTCTTT
TRBV5-4	TRBJ1-1	NA	TRBD1	CASSQTGVNTEAFF	TGTGCCAGCAGCCAAACAGGGGTGAACACTGAAGCTTTCTTT
TRBV28	TRBJ1-2	once	TRBD1	CASTSSRQGAAYGYTF	TGTGCCAGCACCTCTTCTCGACAGGGGGCGGCCTATGGCTACACCTTC
TRBV3-1/TRBV3-2	TRBJ2-1	NA	NA	CASSRGYNEQFF	TGTGCCAGCAGCCGAGGATACAATGAGCAGTTCTTC
TRBV2	TRBJ2-7	few	NA	CASQGYEQYF	TGTGCCAGCCAGGGCTACGAGCAGTACTTC
TRBV27	TRBJ2-1	NA	NA	CASRGAPYNEQFF	TGTGCCAGCAGGGGGGCACCCTACAATGAGCAGTTCTTC
TRBV10-3	TRBJ1-4	few	NA	CAISAVLSNEKLFF	TGTGCCATCAGTGCGGTGTTATCTAATGAAAAACTGTTTTTT
TRBV5-1	TRBJ2-3	NA	NA	CASSLASPQDTQYF	TGCGCCAGCAGCTTGGCCTCGCCACAAGATACGCAGTATTTT
TRBV10-3	TRBJ2-3	NA	NA	CAISSRQEFSTDTQYF	TGTGCCATCAGTAGTCGACAGGAGTTTAGCACAGATACGCAGTATTTT
TRBV6-5	TRBJ1-1	few	TRBD1	CASNPGGWTEAFF	TGTGCCAGCAATCCAGGGGGCTGGACTGAAGCTTTCTTT
TRBV9	TRBJ2-7	NA	TRBD2	CASSVAGSYEQYF	TGTGCCAGCAGTGTAGCGGGCTCCTACGAGCAGTACTTC
TRBV4-1	TRBJ2-5	NA	TRBD2	CASSQEPAGGQTQYF	TGCGCCAGCAGCCAAGAACCAGCGGGGGGACAGACCCAGTACTTC
TRBV21-1	TRBJ2-5	NA	NA	CASSTHRGLKTQYF	TGTGCCAGCAGCACCCACAGGGGGTTAAAGACCCAGTACTTC
TRBV2	TRBJ2-1	NA	TRBD2	CASSPGLAGGPKWDEQFF	TGTGCCAGCAGTCCGGGACTAGCGGGAGGGCCAAAATGGGATGAGCAGTTCTTC
TRBV2	TRBJ1-2	few	TRBD1	CASSEAMGTDGYTF	TGTGCCAGCAGTGAAGCCATGGGGACAGACGGCTACACCTTC
TRBV25-1	TRBJ2-2	NA	NA	CASMEGPGELFF	TGTGCCAGCATGGAGGGCCCCGGGGAGCTGTTTTTT
TRBV3-1/TRBV3-2	TRBJ1-1	NA	NA	CASSQTVGEAFF	TGTGCCAGCAGCCAGACAGTCGGTGAAGCTTTCTTT
TRBV19	TRBJ1-2	NA	NA	CASSRLPGTNYGYTF	TGTGCCAGTAGCCGACTCCCGGGAACCAACTATGGCTACACCTTC
TRBV4-1	TRBJ1-1	NA	TRBD1	CASSRGTVYGTEAFF	TGCGCCAGCAGCCGAGGGACAGTTTATGGCACTGAAGCTTTCTTT
TRBV7-2	TRBJ2-1	NA	TRBD2	CASSLHRLAAYNEQFF	TGTGCCAGCAGCTTACATCGACTAGCGGCCTACAATGAGCAGTTCTTC
TRBV10-2	TRBJ2-1	NA	TRBD2	CASSPTSGELPPRPYNEQFF	TGCGCCAGCAGCCCCACTAGCGGGGAGTTACCCCCGCGCCCTTACAATGAGCAGTTCTTC
TRBV15	TRBJ1-1	NA	NA	CATSRDPMSGREAFF	TGTGCCACCAGCAGAGATCCCATGAGCGGGCGGGAAGCTTTCTTT
TRBV13	TRBJ1-4	NA	TRBD1	CASSQTGGNEKLFF	TGTGCCAGCAGCCAGACAGGGGGAAATGAAAAACTGTTTTTT
TRBV18	TRBJ1-1	NA	TRBD1	CASSRQGSSTEAFF	TGTGCCAGCTCACGACAGGGAAGTTCCACTGAAGCTTTCTTT
TRBV12-3/TRBV12-4	TRBJ2-5	NA	NA	CASSLVRGTQYF	TGTGCCAGCAGTTTAGTGCGAGGGACCCAGTACTTC